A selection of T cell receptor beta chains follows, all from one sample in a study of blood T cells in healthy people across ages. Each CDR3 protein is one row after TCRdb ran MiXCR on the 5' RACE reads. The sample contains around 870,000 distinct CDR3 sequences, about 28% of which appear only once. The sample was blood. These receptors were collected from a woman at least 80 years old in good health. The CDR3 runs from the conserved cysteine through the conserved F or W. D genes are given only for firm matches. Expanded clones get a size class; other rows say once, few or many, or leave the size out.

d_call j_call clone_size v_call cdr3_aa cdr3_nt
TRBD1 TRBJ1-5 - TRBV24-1 CATSDPGQGEGWTQHF TGTGCCACCAGTGACCCCGGACAGGGAGAAGGGTGGACCCAGCATTTT
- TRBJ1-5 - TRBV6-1 CASSRTKEVPYSNQPQHF TGTGCCAGCAGTAGGACTAAGGAGGTGCCCTATAGCAATCAGCCCCAGCATTTT
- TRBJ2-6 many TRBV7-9 CASSLGRSSGANVLTF TGTGCCAGCAGCTTAGGACGGAGCTCTGGGGCCAACGTCCTGACTTTC
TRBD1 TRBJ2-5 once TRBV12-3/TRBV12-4 CASSPQGAGSNEQYF TGTGCCAGCAGTCCCCAGGGGGCAGGGTCCAATGAGCAGTACTTC
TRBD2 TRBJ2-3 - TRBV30 CAWLAGRLAGRDTQYF TGTGCCTGGCTCGCTGGGCGACTAGCGGGTCGAGATACGCAGTATTTT
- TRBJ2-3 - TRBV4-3 CASWIVWEEYTDTQYF TGCGCCAGCTGGATCGTGTGGGAGGAATACACAGATACGCAGTATTTT
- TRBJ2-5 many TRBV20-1 CSARGPQGRETQYF TGCAGTGCTAGAGGCCCACAGGGGAGGGAGACCCAGTACTTC
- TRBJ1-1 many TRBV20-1 CSARDSELNTEAFF TGCAGTGCTAGAGATTCGGAATTGAACACTGAAGCTTTCTTT
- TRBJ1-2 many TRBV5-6 CASSLAVSLGYTF TGTGCCAGCAGCTTGGCGGTCTCTTTGGGCTACACCTTC
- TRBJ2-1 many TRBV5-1 CASSTPRTGSYNEQFF TGCGCCAGCAGCACGCCCCGGACGGGTTCATATAATGAGCAGTTCTTC
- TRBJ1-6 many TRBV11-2 CASSLEVVGTLGRSPLHF TGTGCCAGCAGCTTAGAGGTGGTCGGGACACTTGGACGATCACCCCTCCACTTT
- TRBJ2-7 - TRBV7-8 CASNLWGENYEQYF TGTGCCAGCAACTTATGGGGGGAGAACTACGAGCAGTACTTC
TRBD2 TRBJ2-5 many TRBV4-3 CASSRVGLAGAQETQYF TGCGCCAGCAGCCGGGTGGGACTAGCGGGGGCCCAAGAGACCCAGTACTTC
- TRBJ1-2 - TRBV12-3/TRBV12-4 CASSLARGAKGYTF TGTGCCAGCAGTTTAGCGAGGGGGGCGAAGGGCTACACCTTC
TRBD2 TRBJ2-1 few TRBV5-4 CASSLASAGEDNEQFF TGTGCCAGCAGCTTGGCGTCAGCGGGGGAAGACAATGAGCAGTTCTTC
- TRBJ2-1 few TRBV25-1 CVSSEAKRGTRRFDEQFF TGTGTCAGCAGTGAAGCTAAACGGGGGACAAGACGTTTCGATGAGCAGTTCTTC
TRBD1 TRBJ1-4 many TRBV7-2 CASSYRDRDEKLFF TGTGCCAGCAGCTACCGGGACAGGGATGAAAAACTGTTTTTT
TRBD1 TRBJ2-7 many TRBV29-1 CSVVRDRYNEQYF TGCAGCGTTGTGAGGGACAGATACAATGAGCAGTACTTC
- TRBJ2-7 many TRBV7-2 CASSLVSWYSSYEQYF TGTGCCAGCAGCTTAGTCTCGTGGTACAGCTCCTACGAGCAGTACTTC
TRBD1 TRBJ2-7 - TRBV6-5 CASTQGQSYEQYF TGTGCCAGCACGCAGGGACAGTCCTACGAGCAGTACTTC
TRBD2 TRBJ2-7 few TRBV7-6 CASSPIFSGEGRPYEQYF TGTGCCAGCAGCCCTATTTTTTCGGGGGAGGGGAGACCCTACGAGCAGTACTTC
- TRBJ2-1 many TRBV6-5 CASTRGAGRTNEQFF TGTGCCAGCACAAGGGGCGCGGGACGGACAAATGAGCAGTTCTTC
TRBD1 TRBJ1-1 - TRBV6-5 CASSYSRTGDTEAFF TGTGCCAGCAGTTACTCGAGGACAGGGGACACTGAAGCTTTCTTT
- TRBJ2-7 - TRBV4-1 CASSQDPVRIYEQYF TGCGCCAGCAGCCAAGATCCTGTCAGGATCTACGAGCAGTACTTC
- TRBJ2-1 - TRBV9 CASSVANHNEQFF TGTGCCAGCAGCGTAGCGAACCACAATGAGCAGTTCTTC
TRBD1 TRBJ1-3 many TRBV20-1 CSVTGAGNTIYF TGCAGTGTCACAGGGGCGGGAAACACCATATATTTT
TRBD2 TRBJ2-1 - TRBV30 CAWSASGGASEQFF TGTGCCTGGAGTGCGAGCGGGGGGGCAAGTGAGCAGTTCTTC
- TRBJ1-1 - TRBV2 CASSESRNTEAFF TGTGCCAGCAGTGAAAGTAGGAACACTGAAGCTTTCTTT
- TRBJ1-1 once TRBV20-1 CSARDPRTANTEAFF TGCAGTGCTAGAGATCCCCGGACAGCGAACACTGAAGCTTTCTTT
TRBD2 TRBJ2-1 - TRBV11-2 CASSLDLTSGGIYNEQFF TGTGCCAGCAGCTTAGACCTGACTAGCGGGGGGATTTACAATGAGCAGTTCTTC
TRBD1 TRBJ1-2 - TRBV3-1 CASSHRTGENGYTF TGTGCCAGCAGCCATCGAACAGGGGAAAATGGCTACACCTTC
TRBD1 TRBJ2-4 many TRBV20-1 CSAGQGPKNIQYF TGCAGTGCCGGACAGGGGCCTAAAAACATTCAGTACTTC
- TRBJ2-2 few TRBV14 CASSQVANTGELFF TGTGCCAGCAGCCAAGTCGCGAACACCGGGGAGCTGTTTTTT
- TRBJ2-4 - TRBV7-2 CASSFSAPLRGLLAKNIRYF TGTGCCAGCAGCTTCTCAGCCCCTCTCCGGGGGTTACTAGCCAAAAACATTCGGTACTTC
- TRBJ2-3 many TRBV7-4 CASSLSRTDTQYF TGTGCCAGCAGCTTAAGCCGCACAGATACGCAGTATTTT
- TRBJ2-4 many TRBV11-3 CASSTRTGAMFIQYF TGTGCCAGCAGCACCCGGACGGGGGCCATGTTCATTCAGTACTTC
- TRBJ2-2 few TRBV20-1 CSARPTGIGELFF TGCAGTGCTAGGCCAACTGGGATCGGGGAGCTGTTTTTT
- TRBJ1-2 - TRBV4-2 CASSQDWGITNYGYTF TGTGCCAGCAGCCAAGATTGGGGCATAACTAACTATGGCTACACCTTC
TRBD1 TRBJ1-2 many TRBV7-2 CASSVRQGEVGYTF TGTGCCAGCAGCGTAAGACAGGGGGAGGTTGGCTACACCTTC
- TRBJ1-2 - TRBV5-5 CASSLEGPSGYTF TGTGCCAGCAGCTTGGAGGGGCCGAGTGGCTACACCTTC
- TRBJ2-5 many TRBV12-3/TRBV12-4 CASSQGGGETQYF TGTGCCAGCTCCCAGGGGGGGGGGGAGACCCAGTACTTC
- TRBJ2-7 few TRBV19 CASSTGVIGYEQYF TGTGCCAGTAGTACGGGGGTTATCGGTTACGAGCAGTACTTC
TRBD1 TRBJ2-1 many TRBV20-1 CSASPEGGDRGPIDEQFF TGCAGTGCCTCTCCCGAAGGGGGCGACAGGGGGCCTATCGATGAGCAGTTCTTC
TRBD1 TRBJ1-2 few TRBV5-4 CASSWGQDPNYGYTF TGTGCCAGCAGCTGGGGACAGGACCCTAACTATGGCTACACCTTC
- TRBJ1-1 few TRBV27 CASSYRSGSTEAFF TGTGCCAGCAGTTATAGGTCAGGGAGCACTGAAGCTTTCTTT
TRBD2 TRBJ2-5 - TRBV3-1 CASSQWNSGTQETQYF TGTGCCAGCAGCCAATGGAATAGCGGGACCCAAGAGACCCAGTACTTC
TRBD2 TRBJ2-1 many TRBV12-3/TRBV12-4 CASPPGLAGGGNEQFF TGTGCCAGCCCCCCGGGACTAGCGGGGGGAGGTAATGAGCAGTTCTTC
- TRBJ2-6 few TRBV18 CASSPSQVGGANVLTF TGTGCCAGCTCACCATCCCAGGTCGGTGGGGCCAACGTCCTGACTTTC